The entry below describes one TCR beta chain. Its antigen is unknown. The protocol was immunoSEQ multiplex PCR, while the TCRdb copy is restricted to in-frame clones and leaves out a portion. The sample comprises roughly 80,000 clones, roughly 89% of which are singletons, and approximately 25% rests with the top ten. The data stem from a study of brain T cells in children with intractable seizures. Notes on the study in general: Patients' HCMV serostatus was unknown; virus specificity rests on CDR3 similarity alone.

Trimming left V 1 base short and J 1 base short, with 11 bases between. This CDR3 has 16 amino acids. Germline CDR1 and CDR2: SGDLS and YYNGEE. This chain joins TRBV9 and TRBJ2-2; no reliable D call. The origin of this receptor is a girl aged 2 to 10 with Rasmussen encephalitis and intractable seizures. Sequences were derived from peripheral blood, sampled at surgery. The CDR3 here is CASSVSLTRNTGELFF. The CDR3 DNA follows: TGTGCCAGCAGCGTATCATTGACCCGGAACACCGGGGAGCTGTTTTTT.